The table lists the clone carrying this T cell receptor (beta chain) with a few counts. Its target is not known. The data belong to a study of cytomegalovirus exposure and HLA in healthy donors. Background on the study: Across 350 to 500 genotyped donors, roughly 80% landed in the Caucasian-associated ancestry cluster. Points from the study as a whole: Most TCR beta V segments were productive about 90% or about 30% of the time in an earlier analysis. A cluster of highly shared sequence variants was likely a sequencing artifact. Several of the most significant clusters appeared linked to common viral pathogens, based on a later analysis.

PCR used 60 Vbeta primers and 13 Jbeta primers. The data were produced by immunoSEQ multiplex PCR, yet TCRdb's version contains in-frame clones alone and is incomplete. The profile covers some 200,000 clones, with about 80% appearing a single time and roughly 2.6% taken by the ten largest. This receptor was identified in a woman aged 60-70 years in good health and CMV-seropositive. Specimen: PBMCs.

DNA of the CDR3: TGTGCCAGCAGTCCTCCGTATCGGCGGGAGGGGTCGAGCACTGAAGCTTTCTTT. It encodes CASSPPYRREGSSTEAFF. The chain uses TRBV28 and TRBJ1-1; possibly TRBD1 for D (5 bases). Germline CDR1 is MDHEN and CDR2 is SYDVKM. This CDR3 is built from 18 residues. Trimming pared 5 bases from V and 4 bases from J, leaving 26 bases between.